These 29 T cell receptor beta chains were sequenced from one sample in a study of blood T cell repertoires in COVID-19. The data were produced by immunoSEQ multiplex PCR, yet TCRdb's version contains in-frame clones alone and is incomplete. The data show roughly 350,000 clones, around 87% seen once. The sample was peripheral blood. All receptors derive from a woman between 25 and 40 years old with COVID-19, enrolled during active disease.

The J gene is TRBJ2-1, the V gene TRBV7-9; 9 nucleotides match TRBD2. There are 15 residues in the CDR3. Per germline, CDR1 SEHNR and CDR2 FQNEAQ (reference sequence). J lost 3 bases, V lost 5 bases, and 5 bases had no gene match. The chain's CDR3 is CASSLSGSIYNEQFF. Written as DNA, the CDR3 is TGTGCCAGCAGCCTTAGCGGGAGCATCTACAATGAGCAGTTCTTC.

The chain combines TRBV5-5 with TRBJ1-5; D unresolved. The ends were cut back, 0 bases at V and 2 bases at J, with 6 bases in the middle. This CDR3 contains 14 residues. Per the germline V gene, CDR1 is SGHKS and CDR2 is YYEKEE (reference sequence). Here the CDR3 DNA reads TGTGCCAGCAGCTTGGGGGGAGGCAATCAGCCCCAGCATTTT. Translation gives CASSLGGGNQPQHF.

V and J are TRBV4-1 and TRBJ1-6; TRBD1 matches at 9 bases. J lost 7 bases, V lost 1 base, and 8 bases had no gene match. Germline loops: CDR1 MGHRA, CDR2 YSYEKL. This CDR3 contains 17 residues. Written as DNA, the CDR3 is TGCGCCAGCAGCCAAGGTCGGGGACAGGGTGGAAATTCACCCCTCCACTTT. The encoded protein is CASSQGRGQGGNSPLHF.

The chain is built from TRBV6-5 and TRBJ2-5; 9 nucleotides line up with TRBD1. From germline, CDR1 is MNHEY and CDR2 SVGAGI. The CDR3 totals 14 residues. Trimming removed 6 bases from V and 3 bases from J; junction bases left unmatched: 5. CDR3 in amino acids: CASSRDRAEETQYF. CDR3 DNA: TGTGCCAGCAGCAGGGACAGGGCAGAAGAGACCCAGTACTTC.

The chain carries TRBV7-9 and TRBJ2-3; TRBD2 matches at 11 bases. Germline assignment: CDR1 SEHNR and CDR2 FQNEAQ (reference sequence). The V gene end was trimmed by 3 bases and the J gene end by 4 bases; junction bases not matched to a gene: 6. The CDR3 loop spans 16 amino acids. The CDR3 nucleotides read TGTGCCAGCAGCTTGAGTACTAGCGGGAGTTCAGATACGCAGTATTTT. This codes for CASSLSTSGSSDTQYF.

The chain has TRBV5-1 and TRBJ2-5, with 9 bases that match TRBD1. V trimming: 4 bases; J trimming: 5 bases; junction bases outside the gene matches: 9. Germline loops: CDR1 SGHRS, CDR2 YFSETQ. This CDR3 has 15 amino acids. CDR3 sequence: CASSHGQGSVETQYF. The CDR3 bases are TGCGCCAGCAGCCACGGACAGGGGAGTGTGGAGACCCAGTACTTC.

V and J are TRBV5-6 and TRBJ2-5; 7 bases are shared with TRBD1. This CDR3 region has 15 residues. In germline, CDR1 is SGHDT, CDR2 YYEEEE. The trim removed 0 bases at V and 7 bases at J, leaving 9 bases unmatched. DNA of the CDR3: TGTGCCAGCAGCTTGGAGGGCAGGGGGTCCGGGACCCAGTACTTC. This encodes CASSLEGRGSGTQYF.

The CDR3 is CASRVHPREKLFF. The CDR3 DNA follows: TGTGCCAGCAGGGTACACCCACGAGAAAAACTGTTTTTT. The chain uses TRBV12-3 or TRBV12-4 and TRBJ1-4, with D uncertain. The CDR3 spans 13 residues. V was cut by 6 bases and J by 8 bases, with 13 bases left in between.

The gene calls are TRBV7-9 and TRBJ2-1; tentatively, D is TRBD2 (6 bases). The V end was cut by 5 bases, the J end by 4 bases, with 18 bases between. The germline CDR1 and CDR2 sequences are SEHNR and FQNEAQ (reference sequence). The CDR3 runs to 16 residues. The CDR3 coding sequence is TGTGCCAGCAGCCCACCCCTGAGGCGGGGATACAATGAGCAGTTCTTC. This encodes CASSPPLRRGYNEQFF. The variable domain in full, completed from reference TRBV7-9 and TRBJ2-1, reads DTGVSQNPRHKITKRGQNVTFRCDPISEHNRLYWYRQTLGQGPEFLTYFQNEAQLEKSRLLSDRFSAERPKGSFSTLEIQRTEQGDSAMYLCASSPPLRRGYNEQFFGPGTRLTVL.

This chain connects TRBV3-1 (or the pseudogene TRBV3-2) to TRBJ1-2; 11 bases align to TRBD1. The CDR3 has 14 residues. Germline-derived CDR1 and CDR2 are LGHDT and YNNKEL (reference sequence). With V trimmed by 4 bases and J by 6 bases, 4 bases remained unmatched. CDR3 coding DNA: TGTGCCAGCAGCCGGGACAGGGGGTTGGATGGCTACACCTTC. It is translated as CASSRDRGLDGYTF.

The V call is TRBV11-3, the J call TRBJ2-2; 7 bases are shared with TRBD2. The ends lost 4 bases at V and 4 bases at J; junction bases unmatched: 12. Germline CDR1 and CDR2: SGHNT and YENEEA. The CDR3 sequence is 17 residues long. CDR3 in DNA: TGTGCCAGCAGCTCGGACGAGCGGGGCCGCATCACCGGGGAGCTGTTTTTT. Its translation is CASSSDERGRITGELFF.

V usage is TRBV29-1 and J usage is TRBJ2-5; 11 bases agree with TRBD1. Germline loops: CDR1 SQVTM, CDR2 ANQGSEA. Trimming removed 6 bases from V and 5 bases from J; junction bases left unmatched: 8. The CDR3 loop spans 14 amino acids. The CDR3 DNA reads as TGCAGCGTGGCCCGGACAGGGGGCCGTGAGACCCAGTACTTC. It yields the protein CSVARTGGRETQYF.

This chain links TRBV6-6 with TRBJ2-7; the D gene is possibly TRBD1 (5 bases). CDR1 and CDR2 from the germline V gene are MNHNY and SVGAGI (reference sequence). Trimming pared 2 bases from V and 3 bases from J, leaving 17 bases between. The CDR3 is made up of 16 amino acids. Written as DNA, the CDR3 is TGTGCCAGCAGTTACGGGCATGGGCAGGGCGTCTACGAGCAGTACTTC. This encodes CASSYGHGQGVYEQYF.

V usage is TRBV28 and J usage is TRBJ1-2; 8 bases are a match to TRBD1. With V trimmed by 1 base and J by 7 bases, 11 bases remained unmatched. Germline CDR1 MDHEN, CDR2 SYDVKM. CDR3 length equals 16 residues. The CDR3 bases are TGTGCCAGCAGTTTATTTACAGGGGGGTTTAATTCTGGCTACACCTTC. Its translation: CASSLFTGGFNSGYTF.

The V gene is TRBV19, the J gene TRBJ2-3, with D hard to call. Per the germline V gene, CDR1 is LNHDA and CDR2 is SQIVND (reference sequence). The CDR3 sequence is 15 residues long. Trimming pared 3 bases from V and 0 bases from J, leaving 10 bases between. CDR3 DNA sequence: TGTGCCAGTAGTATCCCCGGGTCCAGCACAGATACGCAGTATTTT. Amino acids: CASSIPGSSTDTQYF.

The CDR3 DNA sequence: TGTGCCAGCAGCGGGGGGGTTGGGCACTCCACAGATACGCAGTATTTT. This codes for CASSGGVGHSTDTQYF. The V gene is TRBV9, the J gene TRBJ2-3; weak D call: TRBD2 (6 bases). CDR3 length: 16 amino acids. Germline V gene data show CDR1 as SGDLS and CDR2 as YYNGEE. V dropped 3 bases and J dropped 2 bases, with 16 bases sitting between them.

The chain is built from TRBV15 and TRBJ1-3; TRBD1 matches at 7 bases. Per the germline V gene, CDR1 is LNHNV and CDR2 is YYDKDF (reference sequence). The CDR3 length is 16 residues. J lost 3 bases, V lost 0 bases, and 5 bases had no gene match. CDR3: CATSRDLTGYGNTIYF. CDR3 nucleotide sequence: TGTGCCACCAGCAGAGATTTGACAGGGTATGGAAACACCATATATTTT. The full variable domain, in which reference TRBV15 and TRBJ1-3 provide the parts outside the CDR3, is DAMVIQNPRYQVTQFGKPVTLSCSQTLNHNVMYWYQQKSSQAPKLLFHYYDKDFNNEADTPDNFQSRRPNTSFCFLDIRSPGLGDTAMYLCATSRDLTGYGNTIYFGEGSWLTVV.

The J gene is TRBJ1-1, the V gene TRBV6-5; D gene unclear. The CDR3 is 15 residues long. Trimming left V 0 bases short and J 1 base short, with 9 bases between. Per germline, CDR1 MNHEY and CDR2 SVGAGI. The CDR3 DNA reads TGTGCCAGCAGTTACTCGCCAGAAGAGAACACTGAAGCTTTCTTT. Amino acids: CASSYSPEENTEAFF.

The rearrangement joins TRBV12-5 to TRBJ2-1, with D unresolved. Germline lookup yields CDR1 LGHNT and CDR2 FRNRAP. The germline V and J ends were trimmed by 3 bases and 6 bases, with 12 bases remaining between them. This CDR3 is 14 amino acids long. The CDR3, as DNA: TGTGCTAGTGGTTTCTCCGGATGGAGCAATGAGCAGTTCTTC. As protein: CASGFSGWSNEQFF.

The chain links TRBV11-3 to TRBJ2-3; D remains ambiguous. The germline V gene encodes CDR1 SGHNT and CDR2 YENEEA. The CDR3 runs 13 residues. Trimming pared 0 bases from V and 5 bases from J, leaving 6 bases between. The CDR3 protein is CASSLDPGDTQYF. CDR3 bases: TGTGCCAGCAGCTTAGATCCCGGAGATACGCAGTATTTT.

This clone was found once. V gene TRBV4-2 combines with J gene TRBJ2-7; 7 positions agree with TRBD1. Germline values: CDR1 LGHNA, CDR2 YNFKEQ. J was trimmed by 6 bases and V by 4 bases; bases with no gene match: 6. The CDR3 has 13 amino acids. The CDR3: CASSRDRASEQYF. DNA for the CDR3: TGTGCCAGCAGCCGGGACAGAGCTAGCGAGCAGTACTTC.

V and J are TRBV24-1 and TRBJ2-6; no firm D call. The CDR3 runs 18 residues. Trimming took off 4 bases at V and 0 bases at J, with 15 bases between the two ends. The germline gives CDR1 KGHDR, CDR2 SFDVKD. CDR3 loop: CATSDPQKHPSGANVLTF. The CDR3 DNA reads TGTGCCACCAGTGACCCCCAAAAGCACCCCTCTGGGGCCAACGTCCTGACTTTC.

The chain combines TRBV30 with TRBJ1-1; 11 positions agree with TRBD1. V lost 1 base, J lost 8 bases, and 9 bases stayed unmatched. This CDR3 has 15 amino acids. Germline-derived CDR1 and CDR2 are GTSNPN and SVGIG (reference sequence). The CDR3 region is CAWSERTGGGWEAFF. In nucleotides, the CDR3 is TGTGCCTGGAGTGAAAGGACAGGGGGCGGTTGGGAAGCTTTCTTT.

The chain uses TRBV5-6 and TRBJ1-6, with TRBD1 as a possible D gene (5 bases). The germline V gene encodes CDR1 SGHDT and CDR2 YYEEEE. CDR3 size: 14 residues. Trimming removed 4 bases at V and 7 bases at J, with 12 bases between. The CDR3: CASSTTVMNSPLHF. DNA for the CDR3: TGTGCCAGCAGCACGACAGTGATGAATTCACCCCTCCACTTT.

The V gene is TRBV6-5, the J gene TRBJ1-2; 12 positions match TRBD1. The germline V gene encodes CDR1 MNHEY and CDR2 SVGAGI. The V gene end was trimmed by 8 bases and the J gene end by 8 bases; junction bases not matched to a gene: 6. This CDR3 has 13 amino acids. The DNA of the CDR3 is TGTGCCAGCTGGGACAGGGGGCGATCAGGCTACACCTTC. Translated: CASWDRGRSGYTF.

DNA for the CDR3: TGCGCCAGCAGCCAAGATTCGGCAGGGTTTGAAAAACTGTTTTTT. It translates to CASSQDSAGFEKLFF. This chain connects TRBV4-3 to TRBJ1-4, with D perhaps TRBD1 (5 bases). Germline V gene data show CDR1 as LGHNA and CDR2 as YSLEER. The V and J ends lost 0 bases and 7 bases respectively, with 12 bases between them. The CDR3 runs 15 residues.

The chain uses TRBV2 and TRBJ1-3; D uncertain. V shed 6 bases and J shed 1 base, with 7 bases lying between them. The CDR3 extends over 13 amino acids. The germline V gene has CDR1 SNHLY and CDR2 FYNNEI. The CDR3 loop reads CASRMSSGNTIYF. CDR3 DNA sequence: TGTGCCAGCAGAATGAGTTCTGGAAACACCATATATTTT.

The rearrangement joins TRBV6-2 or TRBV6-3 to TRBJ2-7; the match to TRBD2 covers 8 bases. The V gene end was trimmed by 5 bases and the J gene end by 1 base; junction bases not matched to a gene: 7. The germline V gene has CDR1 MNHEY and CDR2 SVGEGT. CDR3 length: 15 residues. CDR3 sequence: CASSRSTSGSYEQYF. As DNA, the CDR3 is TGTGCCAGCAGTCGAAGCACTAGCGGTTCCTACGAGCAGTACTTC.

This clone was observed a handful of times. V and J are TRBV19 and TRBJ2-1; tentative D call: TRBD2 (5 bases). Germline loops: CDR1 LNHDA, CDR2 SQIVND (reference sequence). The germline V and J ends were trimmed by 5 bases and 7 bases, with 12 bases remaining between them. CDR3 length equals 13 residues. In DNA form, the CDR3 reads TGTGCCAGTAGTTCGGACTGGAATAATGAGCAGTTCTTC. Translation gives CASSSDWNNEQFF.